This T cell receptor (beta chain) was obtained from a study of blood T cell repertoires in COVID-19. Study context: PBMCs, B-cell-depleted T cells, or T cells were the source of the cDNA or gDNA that made up the material.

In the original processing: Reference gene primer amplification gave nucleated cell count estimates. Using immunoSEQ multiplex PCR, the repertoire was profiled, and TCRdb retains in-frame clones only, with some absent. Clone size and V and J calls were adopted from that table, with D and trimming inferred from the DNA. The table records about 100,000 clones, about 75% of them present only once. The sample was peripheral blood. This sequence was found in a man at least 80 years old with acute or convalescent COVID-19.

The CDR3 protein is CASSQSTGLAGGPLRWDTQYF. The CDR3 DNA sequence: TGCGCCAGCAGTCAATCGACGGGACTAGCGGGAGGGCCCCTTCGTTGGGATACGCAGTATTTT. V gene TRBV23-1 combines with J gene TRBJ2-3, with TRBD2 matching 16 bases. TRBV23-1 is an ORF; its function is uncertain. This CDR3 contains 21 residues. V gave up 0 bases and J gave up 6 bases; unmatched junction bases: 15.